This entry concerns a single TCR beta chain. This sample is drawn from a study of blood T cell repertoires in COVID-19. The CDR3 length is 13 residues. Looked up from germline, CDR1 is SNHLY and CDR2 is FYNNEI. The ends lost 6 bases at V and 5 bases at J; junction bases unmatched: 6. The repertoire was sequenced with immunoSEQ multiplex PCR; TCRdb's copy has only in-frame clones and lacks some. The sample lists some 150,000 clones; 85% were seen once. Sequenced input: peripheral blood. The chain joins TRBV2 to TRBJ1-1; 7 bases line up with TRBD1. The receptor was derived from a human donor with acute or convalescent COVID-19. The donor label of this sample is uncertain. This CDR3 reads CASSADRETEAFF. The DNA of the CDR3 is TGTGCCAGCAGCGCCGACAGGGAGACTGAAGCTTTCTTT.